Each of the 22 T cell receptor beta chains below was sequenced from the same sample in a study of CD8+ T cells in alopecia areata. RNA, once extracted, was reverse transcribed into cDNA for use as the sequencing template. Some clones are missing from TCRdb's copy, which holds only in-frame ones; the method was immunoSEQ multiplex PCR. The sample has 89,000 or so clones, approximately 50% seen once. Sequencing was carried out using NKG2D-high CD8+ T cells sorted from blood. These receptors were collected from a human donor with alopecia areata.

This chain links TRBV10-2 with TRBJ2-3; D gene ambiguous. V dropped 2 bases and J dropped 4 bases, with 4 bases sitting between them. The germline V gene encodes CDR1 WSHSY and CDR2 SAAADI. CDR3 length: 12 amino acids. In DNA, the CDR3 is TGCGCCAGCAGTGAGGGTGCAGATACGCAGTATTTT. Translation gives CASSEGADTQYF.

The genes are TRBV27 and TRBJ2-5; D ambiguous. This CDR3 is 13 amino acids long. From germline, CDR1 is MNHEY and CDR2 SMNVEV (reference sequence). V lost 6 bases, J lost 5 bases, and 13 bases lay in between. The CDR3 sequence: CASSITFRETQYF. CDR3 nucleotide sequence: TGTGCCAGCAGCATTACCTTTCGGGAGACCCAGTACTTC.

This chain links TRBV29-1 with TRBJ2-7; tentatively, D is TRBD2 (6 bases). Germline CDR1 and CDR2: SQVTM and ANQGSEA. The CDR3 runs to 17 residues. Trimming pared 2 bases from V and 9 bases from J, leaving 29 bases between. The CDR3 is CSVEILRGKPGPVVQYF. The CDR3 DNA follows: TGCAGCGTTGAAATTTTGCGGGGAAAGCCGGGGCCTGTCGTGCAGTACTTC.

The chain links TRBV27 to TRBJ2-7; TRBD1 is a possible D gene (6 bases). V lost 7 bases and J lost 4, with 8 bases in between. The CDR3 spans 11 residues. Germline lookup yields CDR1 MNHEY and CDR2 SMNVEV (reference sequence). The CDR3 protein is CASKQGYEQYF. The CDR3 DNA follows: TGTGCCAGCAAACAGGGATACGAGCAGTACTTC.

Only a few counts were recorded for this clone. The chain combines TRBV7-2 with TRBJ2-3, with a tentative D call TRBD2 (5 bases). With 3 bases removed from V and 4 bases from J, the gap between germline ends came to 5 bases. Germline CDR1 is SGHTA and CDR2 is FQGNSA. The CDR3 contains 12 residues. CDR3: CASSFGADTQYF. DNA for the CDR3: TGTGCCAGCAGCTTCGGGGCAGATACGCAGTATTTT.

The chain joins TRBV27 to TRBJ2-3, with 9 positions matching TRBD1. CDR3 length equals 15 residues. Germline loops: CDR1 MNHEY, CDR2 SMNVEV (reference sequence). V shed 8 bases, J shed 4 bases, and the junction held 10 bases outside the gene matches. For the CDR3, the DNA is TGTGCCAGCTCGCGCGGGACAGGGCGACCAGATACGCAGTATTTT. It specifies CASSRGTGRPDTQYF.

This clone was seen just once. The genes are TRBV11-2 and TRBJ2-7; 7 nucleotides agree with TRBD1. V lost 5 bases and J lost 2; bases outside the gene matches: 3. Germline V gives CDR1 SGHAT, CDR2 FQNNGV. The CDR3 is 13 residues long. The CDR3 loop reads CASSGGQPYEQYF. The CDR3 nucleotides are TGTGCCAGCAGCGGGGGACAGCCCTACGAGCAGTACTTC.

The J gene is TRBJ2-3, the V gene TRBV5-6, with 7 positions matching TRBD2. CDR3 length: 12 residues. V lost 4 bases, J lost 5 bases, and 1 base stayed unmatched. The germline V gene has CDR1 SGHDT and CDR2 YYEEEE. In DNA form, the CDR3 reads TGTGCCAGCAGCCCGGGAGGAGATACGCAGTATTTT. This translates into CASSPGGDTQYF. Drawing the rest from reference TRBV5-6 and TRBJ2-3, the complete variable domain is DAGVTQSPTHLIKTRGQQVTLRCSPKSGHDTVSWYQQALGQGPQFIFQYYEEEERQRGNFPDRFSGHQFPNYSSELNVNALLLGDSALYLCASSPGGDTQYFGPGTRLTVL.

This rearrangement joins TRBV11-2 to TRBJ2-1; D is undetermined. This CDR3 spans 12 amino acids. In germline, CDR1 is SGHAT, CDR2 FQNNGV. V shed 4 bases and J shed 9 bases, with 10 bases lying between them. CDR3: CASSSWMGEQFF. The CDR3 DNA reads TGTGCCAGCAGCTCTTGGATGGGTGAGCAGTTCTTC.

This clone occurred many times. As DNA, the CDR3 is TGTGCCAGCAGCGCGGGCTACAGGGAGGCTTTCTTT. This gives the protein CASSAGYREAFF. The chain uses TRBV7-9 and TRBJ1-1; a weak D match, TRBD1 (6 bases). V lost 5 bases and J 11 bases, leaving 15 bases between the germline ends. The CDR3 contains 12 residues. Germline-derived CDR1 and CDR2 are SEHNR and FQNEAQ (reference sequence).

This clone has a single count. This chain uses TRBV2 with TRBJ2-7, with 8 bases that match TRBD1. Per the germline V gene, CDR1 is SNHLY and CDR2 is FYNNEI. Trimming took 7 bases from V and 3 from J; bases not matched to a gene: 5. This CDR3 contains 13 residues. CDR3 bases: TGTGCCAGCATTCTCACAGGGGGCTACGAGCAGTACTTC. This encodes CASILTGGYEQYF.

The rearrangement joins TRBV20-1 to TRBJ2-5, with unresolved D. Germline-derived CDR1 and CDR2 are DFQATT and SNEGSKA (reference sequence). V lost 3 bases to trimming and J lost 5 bases, with 7 bases between them. The CDR3 extends over 11 amino acids. The CDR3 here is CSARWAETQYF. The CDR3 region has the DNA TGCAGTGCTAGGTGGGCGGAGACCCAGTACTTC.

The chain joins TRBV4-1 to TRBJ2-7; weak D call: TRBD1 (5 bases). V lost 0 bases and J 3 bases, leaving 9 bases between the germline ends. Germline CDR1 and CDR2: MGHRA and YSYEKL. The CDR3 covers 14 residues. The CDR3 loop reads CASSQDGTGYEQYF. The DNA of the CDR3 is TGCGCCAGCAGCCAAGATGGAACAGGCTACGAGCAGTACTTC.

The chain couples TRBV29-1 to TRBJ2-7; 7 nucleotides align to TRBD1. The length of the CDR3 is 16 residues. The V and J ends lost 6 bases and 2 bases, in that order; junction bases with no gene match: 16. Germline CDR1 SQVTM, CDR2 ANQGSEA. The CDR3 DNA reads as TGCAGCGTAGAGGAGTCAGGGGGAGAATTTACCTACGAGCAGTACTTC. Its translation: CSVEESGGEFTYEQYF.

In the case of this clone: This CDR3 is also generated by other DNA sequences in the sample. This sequence joins TRBV7-9 and TRBJ2-7; 8 nucleotides line up with TRBD1. This CDR3 is 14 amino acids long. Germline values: CDR1 SEHNR, CDR2 FQNEAQ (reference sequence). V was pared by 5 bases and J by 3 bases, with 6 bases of the junction left unmatched. The CDR3 spells CASSPRQGSYEQYF. The DNA for the CDR3 is TGTGCCAGCAGCCCTCGACAGGGGAGCTACGAGCAGTACTTC.

J is TRBJ2-7 and V is TRBV27; D gene uncertain. The V and J ends lost 3 bases and 2 bases respectively, with 11 bases between them. In germline, CDR1 is MNHEY, CDR2 SMNVEV (reference sequence). The CDR3 spans 14 residues. For the CDR3, the DNA is TGTGCCAGCAGTTTGATAGACACCCCCTACGAGCAGTACTTC. This translates into CASSLIDTPYEQYF.

The sample holds one count of this clone. The chain employs TRBV27 and TRBJ1-2; TRBD1 agrees at 7 bases. CDR3 length: 14 amino acids. CDR1 is MNHEY and CDR2 is SMNVEV in the germline V gene (reference sequence). The trim removed 6 bases at V and 0 bases at J, leaving 4 bases unmatched. The CDR3: CASSDGQANYGYTF. Written as DNA, the CDR3 is TGTGCCAGCAGCGACGGACAGGCTAACTATGGCTACACCTTC.

This clone was seen a few times. This sequence joins TRBV21-1 and TRBJ1-1; TRBD1, the table's D call, was not compared with the DNA. TRBV21-1 is a documented pseudogene. The CDR3 runs to 13 residues. In nucleotides, the CDR3 is TGTGCCGTAGGAGGACAGCAGAACACTGAAGCTTTCTTT. Protein product: CAVGGQQNTEAFF.

This clone was detected a few times. The CDR3 loop reads CASNDAGPYTDTQYF. The CDR3 bases are TGTGCCAGCAACGATGCGGGACCCTACACAGATACGCAGTATTTT. The chain uses TRBV14 and TRBJ2-3; tentatively, D is TRBD2 (6 bases). The CDR3 extends over 15 amino acids. The germline V and J ends were trimmed by 7 bases and 2 bases, with 16 bases remaining between them. Germline lookup yields CDR1 SGHDN and CDR2 FVKESK.

A few counts support this clone. The chain employs TRBV4-3 and TRBJ2-2; TRBD2 matches at 10 bases. V shed 0 bases and J 2 bases; nucleotides not matched to a gene: 6. The V gene's germline CDR1 is LGHNA and CDR2 YSLEER. This CDR3 has 18 amino acids. This CDR3 reads CASSQDPSSGRNTGELFF. CDR3 bases: TGCGCCAGCAGCCAAGATCCCTCTAGCGGGAGAAACACCGGGGAGCTGTTTTTT.

V gene TRBV30 combines with J gene TRBJ2-1; 7 positions match TRBD2. Germline V gene data show CDR1 as GTSNPN and CDR2 as SVGIG (reference sequence). The V and J ends lost 6 bases and 5 bases, in that order; junction bases with no gene match: 10. The CDR3 is 14 residues long. CDR3 nucleotides: TGTGCCTGCCATGAGGGACTAACCAACAATGAGCAGTTCTTC. Amino acids: CACHEGLTNNEQFF.

This chain links TRBV9 with TRBJ1-1; a weak D match, TRBD1 (5 bases). In germline, CDR1 is SGDLS, CDR2 YYNGEE. V was trimmed by 6 bases and J by 0 bases, leaving 9 bases between them. There are 13 residues in the CDR3. The CDR3: CASTGGMNTEAFF. The CDR3 DNA sequence: TGTGCCAGCACCGGGGGGATGAACACTGAAGCTTTCTTT.